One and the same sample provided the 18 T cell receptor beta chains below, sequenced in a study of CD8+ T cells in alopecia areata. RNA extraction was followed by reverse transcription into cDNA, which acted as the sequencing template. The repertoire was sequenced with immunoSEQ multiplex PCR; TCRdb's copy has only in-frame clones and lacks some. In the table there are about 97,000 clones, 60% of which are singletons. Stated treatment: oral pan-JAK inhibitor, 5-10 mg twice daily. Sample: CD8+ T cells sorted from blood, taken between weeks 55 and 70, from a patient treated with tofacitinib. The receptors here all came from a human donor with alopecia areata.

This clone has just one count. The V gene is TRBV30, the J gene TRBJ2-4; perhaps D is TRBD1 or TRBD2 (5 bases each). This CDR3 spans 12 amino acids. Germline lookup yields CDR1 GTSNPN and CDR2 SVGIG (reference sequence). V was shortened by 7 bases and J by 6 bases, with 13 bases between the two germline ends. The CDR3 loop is CASAGTANIQYF. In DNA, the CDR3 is TGTGCCTCGGCCGGGACGGCAAACATTCAGTACTTC.

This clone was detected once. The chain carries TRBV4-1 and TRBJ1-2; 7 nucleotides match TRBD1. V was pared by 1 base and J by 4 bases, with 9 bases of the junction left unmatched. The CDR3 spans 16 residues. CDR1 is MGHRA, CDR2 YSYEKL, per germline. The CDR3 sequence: CASSQGIKGQFYGYTF. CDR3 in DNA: TGCGCCAGCAGCCAAGGAATCAAGGGACAGTTCTATGGCTACACCTTC.

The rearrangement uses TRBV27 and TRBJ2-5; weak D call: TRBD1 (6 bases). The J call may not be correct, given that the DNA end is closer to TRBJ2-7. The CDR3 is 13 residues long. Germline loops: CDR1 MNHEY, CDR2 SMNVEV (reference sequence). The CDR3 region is CASSGTPTYEQYF. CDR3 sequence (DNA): TGTGCCAGCAGCGGGACACCAACCTACGAGCAGTACTTC.

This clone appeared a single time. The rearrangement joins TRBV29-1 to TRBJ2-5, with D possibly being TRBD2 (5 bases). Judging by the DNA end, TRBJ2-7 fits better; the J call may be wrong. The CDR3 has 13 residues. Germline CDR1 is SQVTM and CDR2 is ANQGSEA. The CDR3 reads CSGRSGSTYEQYF. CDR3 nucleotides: TGCAGCGGCCGGTCGGGAAGCACCTACGAGCAGTACTTC.

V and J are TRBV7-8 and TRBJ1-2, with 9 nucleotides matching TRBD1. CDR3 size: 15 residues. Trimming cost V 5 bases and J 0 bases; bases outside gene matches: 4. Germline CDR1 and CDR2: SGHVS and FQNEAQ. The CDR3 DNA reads TGTGCCAGCAGCAACCGACAGGGGGCTAACTATGGCTACACCTTC. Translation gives CASSNRQGANYGYTF.

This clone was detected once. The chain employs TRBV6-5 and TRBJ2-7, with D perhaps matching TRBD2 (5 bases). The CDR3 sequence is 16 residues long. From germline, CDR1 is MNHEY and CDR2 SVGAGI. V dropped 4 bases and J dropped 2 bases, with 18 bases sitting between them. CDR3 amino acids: CASSSPGYLIPYEQYF. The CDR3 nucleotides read TGTGCCAGCAGTTCGCCGGGATACCTAATACCCTACGAGCAGTACTTC.

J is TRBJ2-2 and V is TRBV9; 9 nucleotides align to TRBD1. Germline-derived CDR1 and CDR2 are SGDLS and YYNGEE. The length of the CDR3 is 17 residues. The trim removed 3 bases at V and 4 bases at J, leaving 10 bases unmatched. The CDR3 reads CASSGLSGTGSTGELFF. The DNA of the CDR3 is TGTGCCAGCAGCGGACTGTCCGGGACAGGGTCCACCGGGGAGCTGTTTTTT.

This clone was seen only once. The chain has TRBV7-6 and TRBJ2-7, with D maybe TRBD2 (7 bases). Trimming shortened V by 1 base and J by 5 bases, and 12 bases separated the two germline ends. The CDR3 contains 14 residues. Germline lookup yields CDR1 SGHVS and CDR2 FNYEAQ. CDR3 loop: CASSLVGGQNEQYF. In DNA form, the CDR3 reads TGTGCCAGCAGCTTAGTGGGGGGGCAGAACGAGCAGTACTTC.

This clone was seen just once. In DNA form, the CDR3 reads TGTGCCAGCAGCCTGACAGGGACCGAGCAGTACTTC. Protein product: CASSLTGTEQYF. This chain joins TRBV14 and TRBJ2-7; 7 bases line up with TRBD1. V gave up 4 bases and J gave up 6 bases; unmatched junction bases: 3. The CDR3 is 12 residues long. Germline-derived CDR1 and CDR2 are SGHDN and FVKESK. The full variable domain, rest sourced from reference TRBV14 and TRBJ2-7, is EAGVTQFPSHSVIEKGQTVTLRCDPISGHDNLYWYRRVMGKEIKFLLHFVKESKQDESGMPNNRFLAERTGGTYSTLKVQPAELEDSGVYFCASSLTGTEQYFGPGTRLTVT.

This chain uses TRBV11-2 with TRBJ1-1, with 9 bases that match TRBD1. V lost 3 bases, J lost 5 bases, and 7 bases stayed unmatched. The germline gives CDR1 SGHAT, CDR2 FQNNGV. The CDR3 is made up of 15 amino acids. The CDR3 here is CASSLGQGMFTEAFF. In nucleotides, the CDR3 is TGTGCCAGCAGCTTGGGACAGGGCATGTTTACTGAAGCTTTCTTT. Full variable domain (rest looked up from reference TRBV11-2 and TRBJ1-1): EAGVAQSPRYKIIEKRQSVAFWCNPISGHATLYWYQQILGQGPKLLIQFQNNGVVDDSQLPKDRFSAERLKGVDSTLKIQPAKLEDSAVYLCASSLGQGMFTEAFFGQGTRLTVV.

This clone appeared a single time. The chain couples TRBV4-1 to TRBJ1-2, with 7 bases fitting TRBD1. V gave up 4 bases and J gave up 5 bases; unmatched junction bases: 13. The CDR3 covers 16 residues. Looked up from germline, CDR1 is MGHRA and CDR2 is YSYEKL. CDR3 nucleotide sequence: TGCGCCAGCAGCCCCACCGCCGGGACAGCAACTTATGGCTACACCTTC. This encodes CASSPTAGTATYGYTF.

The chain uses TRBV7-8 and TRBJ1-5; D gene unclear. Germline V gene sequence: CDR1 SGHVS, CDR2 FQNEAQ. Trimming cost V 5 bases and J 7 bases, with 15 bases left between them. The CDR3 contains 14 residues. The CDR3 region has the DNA TGTGCCAGCAGCCGGTGGGAGGGAGTACAGCCCCAGCATTTT. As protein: CASSRWEGVQPQHF.

The CDR3 nucleotides read TGTGCCAGCAGCAAAAAAGGGGGCCTCGGGGAAAAACTGTTTTTT. Its protein is CASSKKGGLGEKLFF. The chain links TRBV9 to TRBJ1-4, with 7 nucleotides matching TRBD1. CDR1 and CDR2 from the germline V gene are SGDLS and YYNGEE. V lost 4 bases and J lost 8; bases outside the gene matches: 11. The length of the CDR3 is 15 residues.

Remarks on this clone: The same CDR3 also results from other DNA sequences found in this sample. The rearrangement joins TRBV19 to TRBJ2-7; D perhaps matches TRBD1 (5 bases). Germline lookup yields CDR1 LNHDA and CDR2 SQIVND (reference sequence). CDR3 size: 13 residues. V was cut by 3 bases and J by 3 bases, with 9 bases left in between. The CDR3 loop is CASSMTVDYEQYF. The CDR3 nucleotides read TGTGCCAGTAGTATGACAGTCGACTACGAGCAGTACTTC.

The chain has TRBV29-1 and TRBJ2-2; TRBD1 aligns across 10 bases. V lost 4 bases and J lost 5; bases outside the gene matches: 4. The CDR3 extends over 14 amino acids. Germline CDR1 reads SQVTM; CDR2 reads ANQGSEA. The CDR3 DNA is TGCAGCGTTGGGACAGGGGGTAGGACCGGGGAGCTGTTTTTT. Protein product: CSVGTGGRTGELFF.

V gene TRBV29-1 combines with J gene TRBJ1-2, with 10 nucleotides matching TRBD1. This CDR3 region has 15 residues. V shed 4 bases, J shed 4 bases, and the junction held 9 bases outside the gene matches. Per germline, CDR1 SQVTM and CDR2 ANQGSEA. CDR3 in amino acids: CSVAGPGQGRYGYTF. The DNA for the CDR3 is TGCAGCGTTGCAGGTCCGGGACAGGGGCGCTATGGCTACACCTTC.

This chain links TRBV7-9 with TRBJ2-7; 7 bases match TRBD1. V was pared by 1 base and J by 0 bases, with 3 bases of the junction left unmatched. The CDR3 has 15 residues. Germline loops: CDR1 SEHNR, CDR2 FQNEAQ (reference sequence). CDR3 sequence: CASSLETGSSYEQYF. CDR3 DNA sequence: TGTGCCAGCAGCTTAGAGACAGGGAGCTCCTACGAGCAGTACTTC.

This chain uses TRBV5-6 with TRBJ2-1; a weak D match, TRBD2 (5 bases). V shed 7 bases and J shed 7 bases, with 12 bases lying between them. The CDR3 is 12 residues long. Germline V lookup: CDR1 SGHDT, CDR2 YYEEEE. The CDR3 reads CASLAGGNEQFF. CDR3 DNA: TGTGCCAGCCTAGCAGGTGGGAATGAGCAGTTCTTC.